Here is one TCR beta chain with its context. Its antigen is not identified. CDR3 length: 15 amino acids. The V and J ends lost 4 bases and 10 bases, in that order; junction bases with no gene match: 9. The V gene's germline CDR1 is MNHEY and CDR2 SVGAGI. The data were obtained in a study of T-cell reconstitution after alpha-beta-depleted transplantation in children. Study observations and caveats: There were some patients whose high TCRbeta diversity at day 60 came from surviving recipient T cells and thymic progenitors.

TCRbeta library preparation incorporated unique molecular identifiers. MiXCR, run by TCRdb on the PCR reads, gives a single entry per CDR3 protein. The sample comprises 240,000 or so distinct CDR3 sequences, around 8% of which are singletons, and approximately 6% rests with the top ten. This TCR was sampled from a male patient under 18 who had a stem cell transplant for acute lymphoblastic leukemia, so the T cells may come from the graft donor. The chain carries TRBV6-5 and TRBJ1-6, with TRBD1 matching over 8 bases. The material sequenced was PBMCs, mostly from graft donor cells, taken 180 days after TCRalphabeta/CD19-depleted stem cell transplant. The CDR3 is CASSSPDREGSPLHF. The CDR3, as DNA: TGTGCCAGCAGTTCCCCGGACAGGGAGGGCTCACCCCTCCACTTT.